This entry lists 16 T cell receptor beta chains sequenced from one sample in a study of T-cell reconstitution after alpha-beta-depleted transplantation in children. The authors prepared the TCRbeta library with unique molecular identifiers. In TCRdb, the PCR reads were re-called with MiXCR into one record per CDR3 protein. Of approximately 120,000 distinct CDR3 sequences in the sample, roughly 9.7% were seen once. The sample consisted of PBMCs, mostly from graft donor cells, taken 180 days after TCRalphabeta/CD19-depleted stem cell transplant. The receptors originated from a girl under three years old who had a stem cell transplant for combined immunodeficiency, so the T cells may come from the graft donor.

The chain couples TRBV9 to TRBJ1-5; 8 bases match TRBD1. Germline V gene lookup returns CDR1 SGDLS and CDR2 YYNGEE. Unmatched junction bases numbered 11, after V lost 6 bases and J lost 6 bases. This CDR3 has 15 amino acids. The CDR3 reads CASTPGAGGFQPQHF. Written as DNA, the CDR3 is TGTGCCAGCACGCCGGGGGCAGGGGGCTTTCAGCCCCAGCATTTT.

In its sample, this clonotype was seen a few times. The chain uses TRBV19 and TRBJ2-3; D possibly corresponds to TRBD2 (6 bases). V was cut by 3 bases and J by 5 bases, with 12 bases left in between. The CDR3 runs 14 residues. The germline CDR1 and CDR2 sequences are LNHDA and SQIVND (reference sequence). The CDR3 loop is CASSITWRGDTQYF. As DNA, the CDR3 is TGTGCCAGTAGTATTACGTGGAGGGGAGATACGCAGTATTTT.

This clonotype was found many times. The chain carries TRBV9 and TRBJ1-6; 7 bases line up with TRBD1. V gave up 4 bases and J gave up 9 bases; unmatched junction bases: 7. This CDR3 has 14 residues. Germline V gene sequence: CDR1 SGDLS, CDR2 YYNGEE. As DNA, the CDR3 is TGTGCCAGCAGCCCCCAGGGGGGGAGTTCACCCCTCCACTTT. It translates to CASSPQGGSSPLHF. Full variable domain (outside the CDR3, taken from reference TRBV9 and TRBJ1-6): DSGVTQTPKHLITATGQRVTLRCSPRSGDLSVYWYQQSLDQGLQFLIQYYNGEERAKGNILERFSAQQFPDLHSELNLSSLELGDSALYFCASSPQGGSSPLHFGNGTRLTVT.

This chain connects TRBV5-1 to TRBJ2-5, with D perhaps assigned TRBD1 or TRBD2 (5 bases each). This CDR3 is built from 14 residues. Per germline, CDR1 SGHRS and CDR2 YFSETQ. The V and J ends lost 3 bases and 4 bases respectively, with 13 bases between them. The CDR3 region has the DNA TGCGCCAGCAGCTGGGGACGCCGAGGAGAGACCCAGTACTTC. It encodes CASSWGRRGETQYF.

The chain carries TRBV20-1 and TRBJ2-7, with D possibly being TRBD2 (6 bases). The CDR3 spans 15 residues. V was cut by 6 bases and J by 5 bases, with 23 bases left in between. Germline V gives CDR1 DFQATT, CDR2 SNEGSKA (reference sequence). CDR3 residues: CSANQLGLAKNEQYF. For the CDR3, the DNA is TGCAGTGCCAATCAACTTGGGCTAGCGAAGAACGAGCAGTACTTC.

The CDR3 region has the DNA TGTGCCACCAGCAGAGATAGGCTAGCGGGAGAGACCCAGTACTTC. It codes for CATSRDRLAGETQYF. This rearrangement joins TRBV15 to TRBJ2-5; 8 bases agree with TRBD2. After removal of 0 bases from V and 4 bases from J, the junction contained 4 bases not matched to a gene. Germline loops: CDR1 LNHNV, CDR2 YYDKDF (reference sequence). This CDR3 has 15 amino acids.

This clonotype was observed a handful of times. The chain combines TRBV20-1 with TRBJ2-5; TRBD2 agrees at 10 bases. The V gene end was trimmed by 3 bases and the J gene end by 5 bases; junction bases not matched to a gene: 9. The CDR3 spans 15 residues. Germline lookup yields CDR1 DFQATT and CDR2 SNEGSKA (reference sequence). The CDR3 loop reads CSASHLAGVGETQYF. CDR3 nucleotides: TGCAGTGCTAGTCACCTAGCGGGAGTAGGGGAGACCCAGTACTTC.

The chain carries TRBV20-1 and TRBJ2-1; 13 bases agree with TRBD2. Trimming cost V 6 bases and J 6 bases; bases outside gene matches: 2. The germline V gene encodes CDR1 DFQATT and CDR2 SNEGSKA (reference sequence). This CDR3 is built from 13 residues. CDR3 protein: CSATSGRGNEQFF. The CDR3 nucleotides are TGCAGTGCCACTAGCGGGAGGGGCAATGAGCAGTTCTTC.

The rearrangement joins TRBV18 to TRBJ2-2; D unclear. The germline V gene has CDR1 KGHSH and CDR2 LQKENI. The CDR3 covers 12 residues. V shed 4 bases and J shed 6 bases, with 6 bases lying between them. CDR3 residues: CASSRWAGELFF. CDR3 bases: TGTGCCAGCTCACGATGGGCCGGGGAGCTGTTTTTT. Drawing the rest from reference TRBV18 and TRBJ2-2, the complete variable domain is NAGVMQNPRHLVRRRGQEARLRCSPMKGHSHVYWYRQLPEEGLKFMVYLQKENIIDESGMPKERFSAEFPKEGPSILRIQQVVRGDSAAYFCASSRWAGELFFGEGSRLTVL.

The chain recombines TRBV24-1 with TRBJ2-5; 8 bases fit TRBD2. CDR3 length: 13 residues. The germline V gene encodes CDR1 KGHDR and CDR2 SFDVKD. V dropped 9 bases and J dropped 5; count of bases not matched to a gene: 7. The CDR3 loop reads CATSLSGSETQYF. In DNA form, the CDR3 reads TGTGCCACCTCCTTGAGCGGGAGTGAGACCCAGTACTTC.

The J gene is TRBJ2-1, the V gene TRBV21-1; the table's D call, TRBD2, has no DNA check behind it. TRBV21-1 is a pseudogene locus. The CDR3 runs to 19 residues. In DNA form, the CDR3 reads TGTGCCAGCAGCAAATTGTTCGTCGACCTCCGGAGCGAAGGGTATGAGCAGTTCTTC. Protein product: CASSKLFVDLRSEGYEQFF.

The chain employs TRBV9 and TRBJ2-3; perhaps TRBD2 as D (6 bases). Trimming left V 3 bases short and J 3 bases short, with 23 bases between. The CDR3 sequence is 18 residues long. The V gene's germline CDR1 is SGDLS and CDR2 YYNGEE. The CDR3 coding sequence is TGTGCCAGCAGCGACGCCCCGGGCCGGGGAGGTTTGACAGATACGCAGTATTTT. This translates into CASSDAPGRGGLTDTQYF. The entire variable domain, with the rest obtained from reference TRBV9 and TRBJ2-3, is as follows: DSGVTQTPKHLITATGQRVTLRCSPRSGDLSVYWYQQSLDQGLQFLIQYYNGEERAKGNILERFSAQQFPDLHSELNLSSLELGDSALYFCASSDAPGRGGLTDTQYFGPGTRLTVL.

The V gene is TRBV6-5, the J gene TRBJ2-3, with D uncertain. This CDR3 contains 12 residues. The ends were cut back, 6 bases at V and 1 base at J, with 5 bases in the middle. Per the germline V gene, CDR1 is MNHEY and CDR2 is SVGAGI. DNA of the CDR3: TGTGCCAGCAGGACGGGCACAGATACGCAGTATTTT. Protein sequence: CASRTGTDTQYF.

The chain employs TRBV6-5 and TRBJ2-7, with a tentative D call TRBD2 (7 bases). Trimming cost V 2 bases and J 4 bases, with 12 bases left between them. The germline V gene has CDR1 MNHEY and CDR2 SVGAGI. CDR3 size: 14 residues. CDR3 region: CASSYAGAWYEQYF. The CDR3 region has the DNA TGTGCCAGCAGTTACGCGGGGGCGTGGTACGAGCAGTACTTC.

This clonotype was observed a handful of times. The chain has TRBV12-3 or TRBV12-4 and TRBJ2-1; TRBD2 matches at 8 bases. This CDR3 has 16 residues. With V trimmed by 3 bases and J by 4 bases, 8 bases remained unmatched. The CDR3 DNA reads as TGTGCCAGCAGTTTCGGTATAGGACTAGCATACAATGAGCAGTTCTTC. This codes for CASSFGIGLAYNEQFF.

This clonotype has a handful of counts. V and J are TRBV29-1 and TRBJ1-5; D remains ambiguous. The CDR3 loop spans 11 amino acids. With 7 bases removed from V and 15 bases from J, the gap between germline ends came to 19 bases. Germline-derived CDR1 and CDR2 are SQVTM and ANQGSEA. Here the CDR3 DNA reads TGCAGCGCCCCCTCAAACCAACTTCGGCATTTT. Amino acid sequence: CSAPSNQLRHF.